This T cell receptor beta chain was identified in a study of cytomegalovirus exposure and HLA in healthy donors. Points from the study as a whole: It was in a later analysis that TCR association rates were seen to vary by HLA locus, highest for DRB1 and lowest for HLA-C.

With 60 Vbeta and 13 Jbeta primers, the PCR was carried out. TCRdb's copy holds only in-frame clones and misses some; the assay was immunoSEQ multiplex PCR. Counted here are about 77,000 clones, around 84% occurring once; the ten biggest clones make up approximately 4.4%. As concerns this clone: Its target is unknown.

Each of the donors was a healthy bone marrow donor. This receptor was taken from a man aged 35 to 55 in good health and CMV-seronegative. Sequenced material: PBMCs.

CDR3 sequence reads: CASSSLLGGRNYEQYF. DNA of the CDR3: TGTGCCAGCAGTTCCCTTCTTGGCGGGAGGAACTACGAGCAGTACTTC. The chain joins TRBV28 to TRBJ2-7; 8 nucleotides match TRBD2. The junction had 11 bases not matched to a gene; V was cut back by 4 bases and J by 3 bases. CDR3 length: 16 amino acids. Germline V gives CDR1 MDHEN, CDR2 SYDVKM.